Detailed here is one TCR beta chain. Its specificity is not known. The assay used was immunoSEQ (version v3.0), run at survey level. The data were produced by immunoSEQ multiplex PCR, yet TCRdb's version contains in-frame clones alone and is incomplete. The sample lists about 39,000 clones; roughly 85% were seen once. The data were obtained in a study of long-term antiretroviral therapy in people with HIV. Background on the study: Earliest sampling preceded the 2015 immediate-ART recommendation by about a decade.

The CDR3 has 15 residues. Trimming cost V 5 bases and J 2 bases, with 16 bases left between them. Looked up from germline, CDR1 is SGHTA and CDR2 is FQGTGA. Treatment locations for all participants with HIV were in the United States. Study-wide points: Clonal populations expanded prior to ART predominated within the repertoire at all time points. HIV repertoires spanned narrower CDR3 length ranges than controls.

The J gene is TRBJ2-7, the V gene TRBV7-3; a weak D match, TRBD2 (7 bases). The sample consisted of unsorted PBMCs, taken 3.1 years after starting antiretroviral therapy. The sequence was collected from a woman aged 45-65 years with HIV. CDR3 residues: CASSLGGGRAYEQYF. CDR3 sequence (DNA): TGTGCCAGCAGCCTAGGGGGGGGCCGAGCCTACGAGCAGTACTTC.